This T cell receptor beta chain came from a study of Ad26.COV2.S vaccination and SARS-CoV-2 variants (dated by TCRdb to about 2021). With respect to the entire study: Donors in the vaccine arm were drawn from COV1001, a multicentre, randomized, double-blind, placebo-controlled phase I-IIa trial testing Ad26.COV2.S in healthy adults. Dosing of Ad26.COV2.S was intramuscular, at either 5x10^10 or 1x10^11 viral particles, delivered as one shot or as two shots spaced 56 days apart. Participants in the trial were split at random into five groups of five each, receiving low-dose or high-dose Ad26.COV2.S once or twice, or else placebo on both occasions. A total of roughly 32 samples were included in the TCR-sequenced set, comprising around 19 Ad26.COV2.S vaccine recipients, 5 placebo recipients and 8 SARS-CoV-2 convalescent individuals. Throughout the experiments and outcome assessment, investigators stayed blinded to trial group allocation. TCRbeta repertoire sequencing served as the tool for gauging how specific and how broad the SARS-CoV-2-reactive T cell receptors were following Ad26.COV2.S vaccination. Here is what the overall study found, with its caveats: Comparable non-spike TCR breadth was observed between vaccine and placebo recipients, consistent with only spike being contained in the vaccine. The study was not powered for comparison of responses between vaccine doses or regimens. After vaccination, substantial breadth of spike-specific CD8+ and CD4+ T cell responses was reported. Higher spike-specific TCR breadth was observed in Ad26.COV2.S recipients than in placebo recipients (P = 0.0014). According to the authors, total T cell responses may have been underestimated by the TCR breadth and depth analyses.

The immunoSEQ Assay was the method used to sequence TCRbeta CDR3 regions. After extraction, genomic DNA underwent amplification by bias-controlled multiplex PCR, followed by high-throughput sequencing. Turning to the authors' computational methods: To quantify the absolute abundance of each unique TCRbeta CDR3 region, sequences were collapsed and filtered. Usable DNA was measured by amplifying reference genes present in all nucleated cells, and TCRbeta template counts were normalized to that usable DNA to estimate T cell fraction. Repertoire TCRs were annotated as SARS-CoV-2-specific when V gene, CDR3 amino acid sequence and J gene were exactly matched to a known reactive TCR set. The reference SARS-CoV-2 TCR set was derived from MIRA and filtered for enrichment in COVID-19-positive ImmuneCODE repertoires, a step that removed public or cross-reactive TCRs. Based on the MIRA antigens, annotated TCRs were further analysed at the level of specific ORF or position within ORF. Depth was the summed frequency of annotated unique rearrangements, while breadth was defined as annotated unique rearrangements over total unique productive rearrangements. Group comparisons of TCR breadth used two-sided Wilcoxon rank-sum tests. Here the immuneACCESS table is served through TCRdb, limited to in-frame sequences with V and J called. Missing clones are a known gap in these copies; in checked studies unresolved V genes cover under half, and the rest lacks a known reason. V and J calls and clone size are copied from that table; D and trimming were computed from the DNA. The sample records some 480,000 clones, around nine tenths of which are singletons. The top ten constitute 9.5% to 15% of the sample.

In light of the paper, this sample's treatment or condition label describes: 19 received Ad26.COV2.S at low or high dose, single or two shots; about 5 received placebo; per-sample allocation not given. For vaccine and placebo recipients, the sequenced repertoires came from samples collected on day 63 after the first injection. In Cohort 1b, 20 to 25 adults aged 18-55 years were enrolled at a single site in Boston, USA, between 29 July and 7 August 2020. Ad26.COV2.S consisted of a replication-incompetent adenovirus type 26 vector by which a prefusion-stabilized SARS-CoV-2 spike protein from the original Wuhan strain was expressed. In regard to this clone: The antigen it binds to is not known. Base-call qualities are not available, and no considerably larger clone is one nucleotide away.

Trimming costs V 5 bases and J 3 bases, and their ends lie 19 bases apart. CDR1 MDHEN and CDR2 SYDVKM are derived from the germline V gene. Its CDR3 holds 16 amino acids, cysteine through phenylalanine. Only the CDR3 part of the read is kept: 48 bases, read in frame from the first base. The receptor comes from a person between 18 and 60 years old who received the Ad26.COV2.S COVID-19 vaccine or a placebo. In this chain, TRBV28 is recombined with TRBJ2-5; the D gene is unclear. Specimen: peripheral blood, collected in a trial of Ad26.COV2.S vaccine versus placebo. For the CDR3, the sequence is CASSPPGWGGEETQYF. The DNA reads TGTGCCAGCAGTCCCCCTGGGTGGGGTGGAGAAGAGACCCAGTACTTC.